This TCR beta chain was retrieved from a study of T cell repertoires in cytomegalovirus infection. Findings and caveats of the study: Carriers of CMV and the relevant HLA type were discriminated by public TCR beta frequency. Across the ex vivo response, the dominant clonotypes were HLA-C-restricted CMV-specific TCR beta clonotypes.

As regards this clonotype: The antigen is unknown.

The ends lost 4 bases at V and 8 bases at J; junction bases unmatched: 5. Germline V gene sequence: CDR1 MNHEY, CDR2 SVGAGI. CDR3 length: 12 residues. A single record per CDR3 protein comes from TCRdb applying MiXCR to the reads. The sample consists of about 490,000 distinct CDR3 sequences, approximately 26% of them appearing once. This sequence was found in a human donor in good health (CMV status not recorded). Some clones in this sample may be carry-over from other donors' samples. The sequencing input was PBMCs. The V call is TRBV6-5, the J call TRBJ2-7, with TRBD2 identical over 7 bases. The CDR3 loop is CASSSSGPKQYF. The CDR3 nucleotides are TGTGCCAGCAGTTCTAGCGGTCCCAAGCAGTACTTC.